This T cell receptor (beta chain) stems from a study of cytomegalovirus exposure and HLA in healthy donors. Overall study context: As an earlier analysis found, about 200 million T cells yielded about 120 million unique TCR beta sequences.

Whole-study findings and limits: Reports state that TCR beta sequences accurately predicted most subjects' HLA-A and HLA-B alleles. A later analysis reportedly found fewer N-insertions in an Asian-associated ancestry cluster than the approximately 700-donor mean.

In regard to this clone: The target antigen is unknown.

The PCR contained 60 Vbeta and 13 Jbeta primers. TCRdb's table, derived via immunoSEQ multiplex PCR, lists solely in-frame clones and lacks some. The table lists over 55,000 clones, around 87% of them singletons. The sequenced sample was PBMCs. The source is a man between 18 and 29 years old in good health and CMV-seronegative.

The CDR3 DNA follows: TGTGCCAGCAGCTTGCCCACAGGGATCTCCACCTACGAGCAGTACTTC. Amino acids: CASSLPTGISTYEQYF. The genes are TRBV7-9 and TRBJ2-7; D may be TRBD1 (6 bases). Germline CDR1 is SEHNR and CDR2 is FQNEAQ (reference sequence). The V and J ends lost 3 bases and 2 bases respectively, with 17 bases between them. CDR3 length: 16 amino acids.